The 19 T cell receptor beta chains given below trace back to one sample, sequenced in a study of T cell responses to AZD1222 COVID-19 vaccine. Data came from immunoSEQ multiplex PCR; TCRdb stores just in-frame clones and leaves some out. This sample yields 110,000 to 150,000 clones, of which more than 70% are seen a single time; around 3% belongs to the top ten. This specimen consisted of peripheral blood, obtained 28 days after the second AZD1222 dose. Every receptor here comes from an adult who received the AZD1222 COVID-19 vaccine.

The chain recombines TRBV4-3 with TRBJ1-2; D possibly corresponds to TRBD1 (5 bases). Germline lookup yields CDR1 LGHNA and CDR2 YSLEER. This CDR3 has 15 amino acids. V lost 0 bases to trimming and J lost 4 bases, with 12 bases between them. The CDR3 protein is CASSQESLGGYGYTF. The DNA of the CDR3 is TGCGCCAGCAGCCAAGAATCCCTCGGGGGCTATGGCTACACCTTC.

In its sample, this clone was seen once. The CDR3 sequence: CASSYSSGARRQETQYF. DNA for the CDR3: TGTGCCAGCAGCTACTCTAGCGGAGCGAGAAGACAAGAGACCCAGTACTTC. The chain combines TRBV5-4 with TRBJ2-5; TRBD2 agrees at 7 bases. The CDR3 covers 17 residues. V lost 3 bases to trimming and J lost 2 bases; unmatched junction nucleotides: 13. Germline V lookup: CDR1 SGHNT, CDR2 YYREEE (reference sequence).

This chain uses TRBV29-1 with TRBJ1-2; 8 positions match TRBD1. Germline CDR1 reads SQVTM; CDR2 reads ANQGSEA. The CDR3 runs 12 residues. V shed 6 bases, J shed 2 bases, and the junction held 2 bases outside the gene matches. The CDR3 DNA follows: TGCAGCGTGAGGACAGGGAACTATGGCTACACCTTC. This encodes CSVRTGNYGYTF.

This clone was seen a single time. This rearrangement joins TRBV5-1 to TRBJ1-1; D is undetermined. Per the germline V gene, CDR1 is SGHRS and CDR2 is YFSETQ. The CDR3 is 14 amino acids. With 3 bases removed from V and 1 base from J, the gap between germline ends came to 10 bases. The CDR3 sequence is CASSSRGENTEAFF. The CDR3 coding sequence is TGCGCCAGCAGCTCCCGGGGAGAGAACACTGAAGCTTTCTTT.

In its sample, this clone was seen once. This chain joins TRBV21-1 and TRBJ1-5. TRBV21-1 is a pseudogene. The CDR3 extends over 16 amino acids. CDR3 sequence reads: CASSKRAQVVGQPQHF. The CDR3 nucleotides are TGTGCCAGCAGCAAAAGGGCCCAAGTGGTAGGCCAGCCCCAGCATTTT.

The chain has TRBV5-1 and TRBJ2-1, with TRBD2 matching 16 bases. The CDR3 is 16 amino acids. Per the germline V gene, CDR1 is SGHRS and CDR2 is YFSETQ. V shed 4 bases, J shed 14 bases, and the junction held 12 bases outside the gene matches. CDR3 in amino acids: CASSQPGLAGGGWKFF. CDR3 sequence (DNA): TGCGCCAGCAGCCAGCCGGGACTAGCGGGAGGGGGTTGGAAGTTCTTC.

The chain links TRBV6-5 to TRBJ2-7, with 8 bases identical to TRBD1. Per the germline V gene, CDR1 is MNHEY and CDR2 is SVGAGI. The CDR3 runs to 14 residues. Losses at the gene ends were 7 bases for V and 4 bases for J; bases not matched to a gene: 9. DNA for the CDR3: TGTGCCAGCACTACCGGGACAGGACAATACGAGCAGTACTTC. Translation gives CASTTGTGQYEQYF.

The chain employs TRBV5-6 and TRBJ2-2, with TRBD1 matching over 7 bases. The CDR3 has 17 residues. From germline, CDR1 is SGHDT and CDR2 YYEEEE. After removal of 4 bases from V and 6 bases from J, the junction contained 15 bases not matched to a gene. The CDR3 coding sequence is TGTGCCAGCAGCCTCGACCGATTAAGGGGGCTTGCCGGGGAGCTGTTTTTT. Translation gives CASSLDRLRGLAGELFF.

V usage is TRBV7-9 and J usage is TRBJ2-3; 8 bases align to TRBD2. The germline V gene encodes CDR1 SEHNR and CDR2 FQNEAQ (reference sequence). Unmatched junction bases numbered 14, after V lost 5 bases and J lost 7 bases. The CDR3 runs 16 residues. The CDR3 reads CASSPFPGPGGNTQYF. The CDR3 DNA sequence: TGTGCCAGCAGCCCCTTCCCGGGACCGGGGGGGAATACGCAGTATTTT.

The rearrangement joins TRBV4-1 to TRBJ1-1; the match to TRBD1 covers 7 bases. The CDR3 sequence is 16 residues long. Trimming removed 1 base from V and 4 bases from J; junction bases left unmatched: 9. Germline CDR1 and CDR2: MGHRA and YSYEKL. The CDR3: CASSQGRQGRGTEAFF. CDR3 DNA: TGCGCCAGCAGCCAAGGTCGACAGGGTCGGGGCACTGAAGCTTTCTTT.

The chain has TRBV5-1 and TRBJ2-3; no clear D. CDR1 SGHRS and CDR2 YFSETQ come from the germline V gene. V gave up 0 bases and J gave up 0 bases, with 8 bases separating them. CDR3 length equals 15 residues. In nucleotides, the CDR3 is TGCGCCAGCAGCTTGGATGGCGGTAGCACAGATACGCAGTATTTT. This sequence encodes CASSLDGGSTDTQYF.

The chain couples TRBV20-1 to TRBJ2-7; D might be TRBD1 or TRBD2, each matching 5 bases. Germline CDR1 is DFQATT and CDR2 is SNEGSKA (reference sequence). The CDR3 covers 11 residues. The CDR3 reads CSGARSYEQYF. As DNA, the CDR3 is TGCAGCGGGGCCCGTTCCTACGAGCAGTACTTC.

V is TRBV5-1 and J is TRBJ2-1; D may be TRBD2 (6 bases). Trimming took 2 bases from V and 0 from J, leaving 12 bases between them. Per germline, CDR1 SGHRS and CDR2 YFSETQ. This CDR3 is built from 16 residues. The CDR3 DNA sequence: TGCGCCAGCAGCTTAATCGGGAGAAGCTCCTACAATGAGCAGTTCTTC. Encoded protein: CASSLIGRSSYNEQFF.

The J gene is TRBJ1-1, the V gene TRBV29-1; D not resolved. The V and J ends lost 4 bases and 6 bases respectively, with 9 bases between them. The CDR3 has 11 amino acids. CDR1 and CDR2 (germline): SQVTM, ANQGSEA. CDR3 sequence: CSVASLSEAFF. DNA of the CDR3: TGCAGCGTTGCGAGTTTGTCTGAAGCTTTCTTT.

The rearrangement uses TRBV9 and TRBJ2-5; D not resolved. This CDR3 is 15 amino acids long. Germline V CDR1 and CDR2: SGDLS, YYNGEE. The V end lost 0 bases, the J end lost 4 bases, and 13 bases lay between the germline ends. This chain's CDR3 is CASSVGGPLGETQYF. The CDR3 coding sequence is TGTGCCAGCAGCGTAGGAGGTCCCTTAGGAGAGACCCAGTACTTC.

The genes are TRBV6-1 and TRBJ1-1; D is unclear. Germline loops: CDR1 MNHNS, CDR2 SASEGT. This CDR3 spans 13 amino acids. V was cut by 3 bases and J by 4 bases, with 9 bases left in between. The DNA for the CDR3 is TGTGCCAGCAGTGATAGCGACGGCACTGAAGCTTTCTTT. This codes for CASSDSDGTEAFF.

For the CDR3, the DNA is TGTGCCAGCAGTACACCGACAGGGCTGGTTGGAAAACTGTTTTTT. This codes for CASSTPTGLVGKLFF. This rearrangement joins TRBV2 to TRBJ1-4, with 7 bases lining up with TRBD1. The V gene's germline CDR1 is SNHLY and CDR2 FYNNEI. V lost 5 bases, J lost 10 bases, and 13 bases stayed unmatched. CDR3 length: 15 residues.

The chain combines TRBV4-2 with TRBJ2-5; 9 bases are shared with TRBD2. The CDR3 has 13 residues. Germline CDR1 LGHNA, CDR2 YNFKEQ. V dropped 0 bases and J dropped 7; count of bases not matched to a gene: 0. In DNA, the CDR3 is TGTGCCAGCAGCCAAGAGCGGGAGGGGACCCAGTACTTC. Its translation is CASSQEREGTQYF.

The V and J genes are TRBV27 and TRBJ2-1, with D perhaps matching TRBD2 (7 bases). The CDR3 sequence is 17 residues long. V was shortened by 3 bases and J by 4 bases, with 19 bases between the two germline ends. Germline-derived CDR1 and CDR2 are MNHEY and SMNVEV (reference sequence). The CDR3 loop reads CASSFSPRGGKYNEQFF. CDR3 DNA sequence: TGTGCCAGCAGTTTCTCTCCGAGGGGGGGGAAATACAATGAGCAGTTCTTC.